One sample yielded the 12 T cell receptor beta chains listed below, sequenced in a study of blood T cell repertoires in COVID-19. Here immunoSEQ multiplex PCR was the method, and the copy in TCRdb shows in-frame clones only, minus some. This table holds 110,000 to 150,000 clones, roughly 86% found once. Sequencing used peripheral blood. These receptors were taken from a man in his fifties with active or convalescent COVID-19.

This rearrangement joins TRBV28 to TRBJ2-5; the D gene is possibly TRBD2 (6 bases). CDR1 is MDHEN and CDR2 is SYDVKM in the germline V gene. The CDR3 runs to 14 residues. V lost 2 bases and J 0 bases, leaving 7 bases between the germline ends. The CDR3 region has the DNA TGTGCCAGCAGTTTAGCGGGGTACCAAGAGACCCAGTACTTC. This encodes CASSLAGYQETQYF.

This clone was seen a few times. This chain uses TRBV28 with TRBJ1-2; D ambiguous. The CDR3 length is 15 residues. Germline V gene sequence: CDR1 MDHEN, CDR2 SYDVKM. The ends were cut back, 0 bases at V and 2 bases at J, with 10 bases in the middle. The CDR3 loop is CASSLWGGWNYGYTF. The CDR3 DNA sequence: TGTGCCAGCAGTTTATGGGGAGGCTGGAACTATGGCTACACCTTC.

This sequence joins TRBV24-1 and TRBJ2-5; the match to TRBD2 covers 11 bases. With 7 bases clipped from V and 4 bases from J, the junction kept 10 bases outside the gene matches. Germline loops: CDR1 KGHDR, CDR2 SFDVKD. This CDR3 is 16 amino acids long. CDR3 sequence reads: CATSGQLAGERETQYF. CDR3 bases: TGTGCCACCAGCGGACAACTAGCGGGGGAGAGAGAGACCCAGTACTTC.

The table lists this clone with a count of one. V usage is TRBV6-5 and J usage is TRBJ2-1; 9 bases fit TRBD2. V trimming: 2 bases; J trimming: 5 bases; junction bases outside the gene matches: 7. Germline-derived CDR1 and CDR2 are MNHEY and SVGAGI. The CDR3 runs to 16 residues. The DNA of the CDR3 is TGTGCCAGCAGTTACGGACCAGCGGGGGGTGACAATGAGCAGTTCTTC. Its translation is CASSYGPAGGDNEQFF.

CDR3 DNA sequence: TGCGCCAGCAGCCGGGACAGGGGTGGCGAGACCCAGTACTTC. This translates into CASSRDRGGETQYF. The V and J genes are TRBV5-1 and TRBJ2-5, with 10 bases identical to TRBD1. The CDR3 runs 14 residues. The germline CDR1 and CDR2 sequences are SGHRS and YFSETQ. V lost 4 bases and J lost 5; bases outside the gene matches: 5.

The genes are TRBV2 and TRBJ2-7, with TRBD1 matching 9 bases. CDR3 size: 14 residues. In germline, CDR1 is SNHLY, CDR2 FYNNEI. V shed 7 bases and J 2 bases; nucleotides not matched to a gene: 6. CDR3 coding DNA: TGTGCCAGCAATACCGGGACAGGGCCCTACGAGCAGTACTTC. The encoded protein is CASNTGTGPYEQYF.

This clone appeared once. The J gene is TRBJ2-1, the V gene TRBV7-2, with 8 bases matching TRBD1. This CDR3 is 14 amino acids long. Germline CDR1 is SGHTA and CDR2 is FQGNSA. Trimming at V came to 5 bases and at J to 6 bases, leaving 6 bases not matched to a gene. The CDR3 nucleotides are TGTGCCAGCAGCCAGGGGGCAGCGGTCAATGAGCAGTTCTTC. Translation gives CASSQGAAVNEQFF. Filled out from reference TRBV7-2 and TRBJ2-1, the complete variable domain reads GAGVSQSPSNKVTEKGKDVELRCDPISGHTALYWYRQSLGQGLEFLIYFQGNSAPDKSGLPSDRFSAERTGGSVSTLTIQRTQQEDSAVYLCASSQGAAVNEQFFGPGTRLTVL.

V usage is TRBV5-1 and J usage is TRBJ2-5; TRBD2 matches at 8 bases. Germline loops: CDR1 SGHRS, CDR2 YFSETQ. Losses at the gene ends were 7 bases for V and 1 base for J; bases not matched to a gene: 6. The CDR3 runs to 14 residues. The DNA of the CDR3 is TGCGCCAGCGGGCGGGGGGAGCTCCAAGAGACCCAGTACTTC. Translated: CASGRGELQETQYF.

V and J are TRBV2 and TRBJ1-5; tentatively, D is TRBD1 (5 bases). V shed 4 bases and J shed 3 bases, with 10 bases lying between them. Germline CDR1 and CDR2: SNHLY and FYNNEI. CDR3 length equals 14 residues. CDR3: CASSVWGSNQPQHF. CDR3 bases: TGTGCCAGCAGTGTGTGGGGCTCCAATCAGCCCCAGCATTTT.

The chain couples TRBV4-2 to TRBJ2-2, with 7 positions matching TRBD1. The V gene end was trimmed by 4 bases and the J gene end by 6 bases; junction bases not matched to a gene: 11. Germline-derived CDR1 and CDR2 are LGHNA and YNFKEQ. This CDR3 is built from 16 residues. The CDR3 loop reads CASSPKQGLIAGELFF. In nucleotides, the CDR3 is TGTGCCAGCAGCCCGAAACAGGGGCTGATAGCCGGGGAGCTGTTTTTT.

This clone was seen a handful of times. The chain recombines TRBV2 with TRBJ1-5, with a tentative D call TRBD1 (6 bases). Germline V lookup: CDR1 SNHLY, CDR2 FYNNEI. Deletions cut 5 bases from V and 3 bases from J, with 8 bases between. This CDR3 is 13 amino acids long. CDR3 sequence: CASSWDINQPQHF. In nucleotides, the CDR3 is TGTGCCAGCAGTTGGGACATCAATCAGCCCCAGCATTTT.

This clone was counted once. V is TRBV19 and J is TRBJ2-1, with 7 nucleotides matching TRBD2. This CDR3 has 13 residues. From germline, CDR1 is LNHDA and CDR2 SQIVND (reference sequence). V lost 11 bases, J lost 4 bases, and 8 bases stayed unmatched. CDR3 in amino acids: CASRPSGYNEQFF. CDR3 sequence (DNA): TGTGCCTCCAGGCCTAGCGGATACAATGAGCAGTTCTTC. Combining the CDR3 with reference TRBV19 and TRBJ2-1 gives the whole variable domain DGGITQSPKYLFRKEGQNVTLSCEQNLNHDAMYWYRQDPGQGLRLIYYSQIVNDFQKGDIAEGYSVSREKKESFPLTVTSAQKNPTAFYLCASRPSGYNEQFFGPGTRLTVL.